The 21 T cell receptor beta chains given below trace back to one sample, sequenced in a study of blood T cell repertoires in COVID-19. Sequencing used immunoSEQ multiplex PCR; TCRdb keeps in-frame clones, though not all of them. Among fewer than 200,000 clones listed, about 88% were seen once. Sequenced: peripheral blood. The receptors here all came from a man aged 35-49 years with active or convalescent COVID-19.

This sequence joins TRBV28 and TRBJ2-1, with 11 bases aligning to TRBD2. V lost 8 bases to trimming and J lost 8 bases; unmatched junction nucleotides: 20. CDR3 length: 18 amino acids. Germline CDR1 reads MDHEN; CDR2 reads SYDVKM. In DNA form, the CDR3 reads TGTGCCAGCTTGCCCAACCTCGGGGTTAGCGGGGGGGAATATGAGCAGTTCTTC. Its translation is CASLPNLGVSGGEYEQFF. Looking up the rest from reference TRBV28 and TRBJ2-1 gives the full variable domain: DVKVTQSSRYLVKRTGEKVFLECVQDMDHENMFWYRQDPGLGLRLIYFSYDVKMKEKGDIPEGYSVSREKKERFSLILESASTNQTSMYLCASLPNLGVSGGEYEQFFGPGTRLTVL.

This chain links TRBV5-5 with TRBJ2-2, with TRBD2 matching 9 bases. The CDR3 loop spans 16 amino acids. V was clipped by 4 bases and J by 2 bases; unmatched bases: 6. Per the germline V gene, CDR1 is SGHKS and CDR2 is YYEKEE (reference sequence). The CDR3 protein is CASSASGGQNTGELFF. DNA for the CDR3: TGTGCCAGCAGCGCCAGCGGGGGGCAAAACACCGGGGAGCTGTTTTTT.

A few counts support this clone. The J gene is TRBJ2-5, the V gene TRBV15; tentatively, D is TRBD2 (5 bases). Trimming pared 1 base from V and 4 bases from J, leaving 7 bases between. Germline CDR1 is LNHNV and CDR2 is YYDKDF (reference sequence). The length of the CDR3 is 13 residues. For the CDR3, the DNA is TGTGCCACCAGCAGAGCCCGGGGAGAGACCCAGTACTTC. This codes for CATSRARGETQYF.

The V and J genes are TRBV27 and TRBJ1-1; D might be TRBD1 (6 bases). This CDR3 is 13 amino acids long. Trimming left V 5 bases short and J 7 bases short, with 14 bases between. Germline loops: CDR1 MNHEY, CDR2 SMNVEV (reference sequence). In nucleotides, the CDR3 is TGTGCCAGCAGTCTGAACAGGGCGAGTGAAGCTTTCTTT. As protein: CASSLNRASEAFF.

The chain carries TRBV19 and TRBJ1-2; tentative D call: TRBD1 (6 bases). V gave up 3 bases and J gave up 6 bases, with 14 bases separating them. This CDR3 is built from 14 residues. In germline, CDR1 is LNHDA, CDR2 SQIVND (reference sequence). DNA for the CDR3: TGTGCCAGTAGTATCCCCCCGTCAGGGGATGGCTACACCTTC. Translation: CASSIPPSGDGYTF.

This chain connects TRBV7-2 to TRBJ2-7; TRBD1 agrees at 7 bases. Trimming removed 6 bases from V and 3 bases from J; junction bases left unmatched: 8. CDR1 and CDR2 from the germline V gene are SGHTA and FQGNSA. The CDR3 length is 14 residues. The CDR3 DNA is TGTGCCAGCAGTCGACTCGGGACAGTCTACGAGCAGTACTTC. This codes for CASSRLGTVYEQYF.

The chain combines TRBV10-3 with TRBJ1-1; possible D gene TRBD1, 6 bases. Trimming took off 5 bases at V and 0 bases at J, with 10 bases between the two ends. The CDR3 runs to 14 residues. Germline assignment: CDR1 ENHRY and CDR2 SYGVKD. The CDR3 loop reads CAISPGTLNTEAFF. As DNA, the CDR3 is TGTGCCATCAGTCCCGGGACATTGAACACTGAAGCTTTCTTT.

The CDR3 region has the DNA TGTGCCAGCCAGGGAGGGGAGGACTACGAGCAGTACTTC. It is translated as CASQGGEDYEQYF. The chain couples TRBV6-6 to TRBJ2-7; TRBD2 aligns across 7 bases. The V segment lost 8 bases and the J segment 3 bases; nucleotides outside the gene matches: 7. CDR3 size: 13 residues. CDR1 and CDR2 from the germline V gene are MNHNY and SVGAGI (reference sequence).

This clone has only one observation. The rearrangement joins TRBV7-9 to TRBJ2-3; TRBD2 aligns across 9 bases. This CDR3 contains 15 residues. Germline V gene lookup returns CDR1 SEHNR and CDR2 FQNEAQ (reference sequence). After removal of 5 bases from V and 5 bases from J, the junction contained 8 bases not matched to a gene. The CDR3 spells CASSKGRGGIDTQYF. The CDR3 bases are TGTGCCAGCAGCAAAGGGCGGGGGGGCATAGATACGCAGTATTTT.

The CDR3 sequence is CASSSYYEQYF. In DNA form, the CDR3 reads TGTGCCAGCAGCTCGTACTACGAGCAGTACTTC. V is TRBV7-2 and J is TRBJ2-7; D not resolved. CDR3 length: 11 amino acids. The germline V gene encodes CDR1 SGHTA and CDR2 FQGNSA. V dropped 4 bases and J dropped 3 bases, with 4 bases sitting between them.

V gene TRBV2 combines with J gene TRBJ1-2; possible D gene TRBD1, 6 bases. CDR3 length equals 13 residues. Looked up from germline, CDR1 is SNHLY and CDR2 is FYNNEI. The ends were cut back, 6 bases at V and 5 bases at J, with 13 bases in the middle. DNA for the CDR3: TGTGCCAGCAGGGATTATACAGGGTATGGCTACACCTTC. This codes for CASRDYTGYGYTF.

This clone was seen just once. The chain has TRBV4-1 and TRBJ1-2, with 7 bases matching TRBD1. J gave up 1 base and V 2 bases, and 1 base lay outside the gene matches. Germline V CDR1 and CDR2: MGHRA, YSYEKL. CDR3 size: 14 residues. DNA of the CDR3: TGCGCCAGCAGCCAAAGGGACAGTAACTATGGCTACACCTTC. It translates to CASSQRDSNYGYTF.

The V call is TRBV24-1, the J call TRBJ2-3; the match to TRBD1 covers 7 bases. Germline CDR1 is KGHDR and CDR2 is SFDVKD. With V trimmed by 3 bases and J by 2 bases, 7 bases remained unmatched. The CDR3 contains 16 residues. CDR3: CATSDNTGVPTDTQYF. CDR3 in DNA: TGTGCCACCAGTGATAATACAGGGGTGCCCACAGATACGCAGTATTTT.

The V gene is TRBV28, the J gene TRBJ1-5, with D perhaps TRBD1 (5 bases). V was pared by 9 bases and J by 7 bases, with 13 bases between. The CDR3 runs 12 residues. CDR1 is MDHEN and CDR2 is SYDVKM in the germline V gene. DNA of the CDR3: TGTGCCAGTTCCCAGGGTTGGCAGCCCCAGCATTTT. Encoded protein: CASSQGWQPQHF. The entire variable domain, with the rest obtained from reference TRBV28 and TRBJ1-5, is as follows: DVKVTQSSRYLVKRTGEKVFLECVQDMDHENMFWYRQDPGLGLRLIYFSYDVKMKEKGDIPEGYSVSREKKERFSLILESASTNQTSMYLCASSQGWQPQHFGDGTRLSIL.

Comment on this clone: The same CDR3 can be traced to other DNA sequences in this sample. This CDR3 reads CASSLAGVNEKLFF. In nucleotides, the CDR3 is TGCGCCAGCAGCTTGGCGGGGGTGAATGAAAAACTGTTTTTT. The chain links TRBV5-1 to TRBJ1-4; TRBD1 might be the D (5 bases). V dropped 0 bases and J dropped 5 bases, with 8 bases sitting between them. Germline lookup yields CDR1 SGHRS and CDR2 YFSETQ. The CDR3 spans 14 residues.

The V call is TRBV6-6, the J call TRBJ2-2, with TRBD1 identical over 7 bases. CDR1 and CDR2 from the germline V gene are MNHNY and SVGAGI (reference sequence). Trimming cost V 0 bases and J 4 bases; bases outside gene matches: 5. The CDR3 extends over 16 amino acids. Here the CDR3 DNA reads TGTGCCAGCAGTTACTCACCGGGACAGCGCACCGGGGAGCTGTTTTTT. Its protein is CASSYSPGQRTGELFF.

The chain has TRBV5-1 and TRBJ1-2; TRBD1 agrees at 10 bases. With V trimmed by 1 base and J by 10 bases, 7 bases remained unmatched. The length of the CDR3 is 14 residues. The germline CDR1 and CDR2 sequences are SGHRS and YFSETQ. The CDR3 reads CASSLPRTGGDYTF. Here the CDR3 DNA reads TGCGCCAGCAGCTTGCCAAGGACAGGGGGGGACTACACCTTC.

V is TRBV10-3 and J is TRBJ1-2; 8 bases align to TRBD1. V lost 0 bases, J lost 6 bases, and 12 bases stayed unmatched. Germline V CDR1 and CDR2: ENHRY, SYGVKD. This CDR3 contains 17 residues. The chain's CDR3 is CAISESPTGANSDGYTF. The DNA of the CDR3 is TGTGCCATCAGTGAGTCCCCGACAGGGGCTAATTCTGATGGCTACACCTTC.

This clone is a singleton in its sample. J is TRBJ1-5 and V is TRBV12-3 or TRBV12-4, with D unclear. The length of the CDR3 is 13 residues. Trimming stripped 0 bases from V and 5 bases from J, with 5 bases between. CDR3 residues: CASSLAGDQPQHF. CDR3 coding DNA: TGTGCCAGCAGTTTAGCCGGTGATCAGCCCCAGCATTTT.

The chain combines TRBV6-6 with TRBJ1-2; 9 nucleotides line up with TRBD1. Germline CDR1 is MNHNY and CDR2 is SVGAGI (reference sequence). CDR3 length: 15 amino acids. Trimming at V came to 3 bases and at J to 7 bases, leaving 9 bases not matched to a gene. Here the CDR3 reads CASSYTAGTGSGYTF. As DNA, the CDR3 is TGTGCCAGCAGTTATACGGCAGGGACAGGGAGTGGCTACACCTTC.

J is TRBJ1-2 and V is TRBV10-3; D uncertain. V was pared by 10 bases and J by 0 bases, with 12 bases between. The CDR3 loop spans 13 amino acids. Per germline, CDR1 ENHRY and CDR2 SYGVKD. CDR3 sequence reads: CATLAGANYGYTF. CDR3 DNA sequence: TGTGCCACCCTAGCAGGAGCTAACTATGGCTACACCTTC.